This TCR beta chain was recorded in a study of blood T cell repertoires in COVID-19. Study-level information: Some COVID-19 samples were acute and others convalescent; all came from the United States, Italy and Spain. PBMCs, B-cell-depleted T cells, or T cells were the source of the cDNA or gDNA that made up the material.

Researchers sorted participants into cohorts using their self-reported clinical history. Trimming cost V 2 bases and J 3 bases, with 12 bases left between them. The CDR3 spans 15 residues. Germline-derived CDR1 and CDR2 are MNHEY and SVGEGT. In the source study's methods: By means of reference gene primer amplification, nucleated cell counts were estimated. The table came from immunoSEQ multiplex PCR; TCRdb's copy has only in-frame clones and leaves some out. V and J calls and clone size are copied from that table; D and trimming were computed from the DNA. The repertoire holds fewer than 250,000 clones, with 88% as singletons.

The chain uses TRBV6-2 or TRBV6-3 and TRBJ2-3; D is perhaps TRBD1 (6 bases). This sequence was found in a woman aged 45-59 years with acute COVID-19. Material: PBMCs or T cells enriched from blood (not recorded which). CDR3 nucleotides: TGTGCCAGCAGTTACCAGGGGCTCACGACAGATACGCAGTATTTT. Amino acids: CASSYQGLTTDTQYF.